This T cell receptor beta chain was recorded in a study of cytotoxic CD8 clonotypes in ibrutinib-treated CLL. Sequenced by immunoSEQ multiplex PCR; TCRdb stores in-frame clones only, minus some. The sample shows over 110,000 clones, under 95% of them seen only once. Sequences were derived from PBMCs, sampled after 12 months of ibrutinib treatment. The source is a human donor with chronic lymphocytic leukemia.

CDR3 DNA: TGTGCCAGCAGCCAGGGGAGGACAGGCCCCAGGAGCACCGGGGAGCTGTTTTTT. Residues: CASSQGRTGPRSTGELFF. The V and J genes are TRBV21-1 and TRBJ2-2; TRBD1, as called in the table, went unchecked against the DNA. TRBV21-1 is given as a pseudogene. The CDR3 sequence is 18 residues long.